This T cell receptor (beta chain) was recorded in a study of shared clonotypes between healthy human individuals. About the study: CD4 naive cells filled three plates per donor, CD4 memory three, CD8 naive two and CD8 memory one.

From CD4+ cells came CD45RA+ naive and CD45RA-negative memory subsets. Notes on the study in general: Clonotype sharing among donors likely depends on sequencing depth.

The V gene end was trimmed by 5 bases and the J gene end by 6 bases; junction bases not matched to a gene: 9. The CDR3 is made up of 15 amino acids. Germline CDR1 MNHEY, CDR2 SMNVEV (reference sequence). About this clone: Its antigen remains unknown.

Per the original data handling: ImmunoSEQ output lacked quality scores and full-length reads, limiting matched filtering. The protocol was immunoSEQ multiplex PCR, while the TCRdb copy is restricted to in-frame clones and leaves out a portion. Clonal size and the V and J genes are those of that table, whereas D and trimming came from the DNA. This sample has about 1,500,000 clones, with approximately 97% found just once. The rearrangement uses TRBV27 and TRBJ2-7; 11 bases are shared with TRBD1. Input material: naive CD4+ T cells sorted from blood. Subset defined: CD45RA+ positively selected. This TCR was sampled from a man younger than 45 in good health. The CDR3 reads CASSGKDRGLGEQYF. The DNA of the CDR3 is TGTGCCAGCAGTGGGAAGGACAGGGGGCTTGGCGAGCAGTACTTC.